These 9 T cell receptor beta chains were all obtained from the same sample, sequenced in a study of blood T cell repertoires in COVID-19. Libraries were prepared by immunoSEQ multiplex PCR; TCRdb keeps only in-frame clonotypes and omits some of them. The sample yields fewer than 200,000 clones, 70% to 90% seen once. Sequencing input: peripheral blood. Every receptor here comes from a middle-aged man who had recovered from COVID-19.

V gene TRBV6-5 combines with J gene TRBJ2-7, with 9 bases matching TRBD1. The CDR3 is 14 residues long. J was trimmed by 2 bases and V by 5 bases; bases with no gene match: 4. CDR1 is MNHEY, CDR2 SVGAGI, per germline. Here the CDR3 reads CASSTGQGTYEQYF. As DNA, the CDR3 is TGTGCCAGCAGTACGGGACAGGGAACCTACGAGCAGTACTTC.

The chain employs TRBV28 and TRBJ2-2, with a tentative D call TRBD1 (6 bases). This CDR3 has 16 residues. V was pared by 5 bases and J by 0 bases, with 13 bases between. Per the germline V gene, CDR1 is MDHEN and CDR2 is SYDVKM. In DNA form, the CDR3 reads TGTGCCAGCAGTCAGACAGGCACGGCGAACACCGGGGAGCTGTTTTTT. It is translated as CASSQTGTANTGELFF.

The chain is built from TRBV11-2 and TRBJ2-3; D perhaps matches TRBD2 (6 bases). The germline V gene has CDR1 SGHAT and CDR2 FQNNGV. The CDR3 totals 16 residues. V lost 5 bases to trimming and J lost 0 bases, with 15 bases between them. In DNA, the CDR3 is TGTGCCAGCAGCCCCTATGGGGGGTCTAGCACAGATACGCAGTATTTT. Translating it yields CASSPYGGSSTDTQYF.

The V gene is TRBV5-6, the J gene TRBJ1-5, with D unresolved. Germline loops: CDR1 SGHDT, CDR2 YYEEEE. Trimming shortened V by 2 bases and J by 7 bases, and 7 bases separated the two germline ends. The CDR3 loop spans 12 amino acids. CDR3 region: CASSFGYQPQHF. The DNA of the CDR3 is TGTGCCAGCAGCTTCGGGTACCAGCCCCAGCATTTT.

This chain links TRBV7-9 with TRBJ2-7, with 9 positions matching TRBD1. Germline V lookup: CDR1 SEHNR, CDR2 FQNEAQ (reference sequence). V lost 4 bases to trimming and J lost 5 bases; unmatched junction nucleotides: 9. CDR3 length: 15 residues. The CDR3 region is CASSSPGQGFDEQYF. CDR3 bases: TGTGCCAGCAGCTCTCCGGGACAGGGTTTCGACGAGCAGTACTTC.

The chain employs TRBV6-2 or TRBV6-3 and TRBJ2-3; D call uncertain. V lost 2 bases to trimming and J lost 2 bases, with 8 bases between them. This CDR3 contains 14 residues. In germline, CDR1 is MNHEY, CDR2 SVGEGT. Here the CDR3 DNA reads TGTGCCAGCAGTTACGTGGCAGTCACAGATACGCAGTATTTT. As protein: CASSYVAVTDTQYF.

This chain uses TRBV5-8 with TRBJ1-1; D remains unclear. Trimming left V 2 bases short and J 11 bases short, with 25 bases between. CDR3 size: 16 residues. Germline values: CDR1 SGHTS, CDR2 YDEGEE. The CDR3 is CASSFEEPALGVDAFF. CDR3 nucleotides: TGTGCCAGCAGCTTTGAAGAGCCCGCGCTCGGTGTTGATGCTTTCTTT.

The chain couples TRBV4-3 to TRBJ1-1, with D perhaps TRBD1 (6 bases). V gave up 0 bases and J gave up 4 bases, with 12 bases separating them. The CDR3 spans 15 residues. The germline V gene has CDR1 LGHNA and CDR2 YSLEER. CDR3 protein: CASSQDTGGGTEAFF. For the CDR3, the DNA is TGCGCCAGCAGCCAAGATACTGGGGGCGGCACTGAAGCTTTCTTT.

The V gene is TRBV19, the J gene TRBJ1-5, with unresolved D. V lost 5 bases to trimming and J lost 5 bases, with 10 bases between them. Germline-derived CDR1 and CDR2 are LNHDA and SQIVND (reference sequence). This CDR3 comprises 13 residues. The CDR3 region is CASSFRTYQPQHF. For the CDR3, the DNA is TGTGCCAGTAGTTTCCGCACTTATCAGCCCCAGCATTTT.